These 21 T cell receptor beta chains were all obtained from the same sample, sequenced in a study of cytomegalovirus exposure and HLA in healthy donors. With 60 Vbeta and 13 Jbeta primers, the PCR was carried out. Clones were read by immunoSEQ multiplex PCR, and TCRdb kept only the in-frame ones, dropping some. Among approximately 130,000 clones listed, around 84% were seen once. The sample comprised PBMCs. These receptors were taken from a man aged 18 to 30 in good health and CMV-seronegative.

In its sample, this clone was seen a few times. The chain uses TRBV9 and TRBJ2-3, with D maybe TRBD2 (7 bases). Trimming pared 0 bases from V and 2 bases from J, leaving 10 bases between. This CDR3 has 15 residues. Per the germline V gene, CDR1 is SGDLS and CDR2 is YYNGEE. CDR3 bases: TGTGCCAGCAGCGTAGGTGGGGGGGCCACAGATACGCAGTATTTT. Its translation: CASSVGGGATDTQYF.

The rearrangement uses TRBV5-1 and TRBJ2-3; possible D gene TRBD1, 6 bases. From germline, CDR1 is SGHRS and CDR2 YFSETQ. V was trimmed by 4 bases and J by 5 bases, leaving 17 bases between them. This CDR3 contains 15 residues. DNA of the CDR3: TGCGCCAGCAGCCCTGGGGGCGCGAATCAAGATACGCAGTATTTT. The encoded protein is CASSPGGANQDTQYF.

The chain is built from TRBV18 and TRBJ1-4, with 8 bases fitting TRBD1. Germline V lookup: CDR1 KGHSH, CDR2 LQKENI. J was trimmed by 5 bases and V by 4 bases; bases with no gene match: 6. The CDR3 is 15 amino acids. CDR3 sequence reads: CASSLGGQGNEKLFF. The CDR3 region has the DNA TGTGCCAGCTCACTTGGAGGACAGGGAAATGAAAAACTGTTTTTT.

This chain links TRBV18 with TRBJ1-1, with 9 bases matching TRBD1. The length of the CDR3 is 14 residues. Germline CDR1 KGHSH, CDR2 LQKENI. Losses at the gene ends were 3 bases for V and 6 bases for J; bases not matched to a gene: 5. CDR3 DNA sequence: TGTGCCAGCTCACCCGGGACAGGGTACCCTGAAGCTTTCTTT. This sequence encodes CASSPGTGYPEAFF.

Only one count was recorded for this clone. This sequence joins TRBV9 and TRBJ2-3, with 7 nucleotides matching TRBD2. Germline V gene sequence: CDR1 SGDLS, CDR2 YYNGEE. J gave up 0 bases and V 4 bases, and 14 bases lay outside the gene matches. CDR3 size: 18 residues. CDR3 protein: CASSPLAGEPSSTDTQYF. CDR3 DNA sequence: TGTGCCAGCAGCCCACTTGCGGGGGAACCTTCTAGCACAGATACGCAGTATTTT.

The sample holds one count of this clone. The gene calls are TRBV4-2 and TRBJ2-1, with D tentatively TRBD2 (6 bases). The CDR3 covers 15 residues. Germline V gene data show CDR1 as LGHNA and CDR2 as YNFKEQ. V shed 0 bases and J shed 10 bases, with 16 bases lying between them. The CDR3 DNA follows: TGTGCCAGCAGCCAAGATCCCCCCTTGCTAGCGGAGCAGTTCTTC. This codes for CASSQDPPLLAEQFF.

The chain employs TRBV7-2 and TRBJ1-3; 7 positions match TRBD1. CDR3 length equals 16 residues. The germline CDR1 and CDR2 sequences are SGHTA and FQGNSA. J was trimmed by 4 bases and V by 5 bases; bases with no gene match: 11. The CDR3 DNA reads TGTGCCAGCAGCCGGACAGGCCGCCCGGGGGGAAACACCATATATTTT. Its translation: CASSRTGRPGGNTIYF.

A word on this clone: Other DNA sequences in the sample encode the same CDR3. J is TRBJ2-2 and V is TRBV7-2, with 8 positions matching TRBD2. The J segment lost 5 bases and the V segment lost 6 bases, leaving 11 bases of the junction unmatched. Germline CDR1 and CDR2: SGHTA and FQGNSA. CDR3 size: 16 residues. CDR3 sequence: CASSQTGGGNTGELFF. CDR3 nucleotide sequence: TGTGCCAGCAGTCAGACGGGGGGGGGTAATACCGGGGAGCTGTTTTTT.

This chain connects TRBV4-2 to TRBJ1-1, with 8 bases lining up with TRBD1. Losses at the gene ends were 4 bases for V and 6 bases for J; bases not matched to a gene: 4. The germline V gene has CDR1 LGHNA and CDR2 YNFKEQ. The CDR3 is 13 amino acids. Here the CDR3 reads CASSPRDRSEAFF. As DNA, the CDR3 is TGTGCCAGCAGCCCCCGGGACAGGTCTGAAGCTTTCTTT.

The CDR3 loop is CASSPAAEDEQFF. DNA for the CDR3: TGTGCCAGCAGTCCGGCCGCGGAGGATGAGCAGTTCTTC. The genes are TRBV11-3 and TRBJ2-1, with D perhaps TRBD2 (5 bases). Germline values: CDR1 SGHNT, CDR2 YENEEA. Trimming stripped 6 bases from V and 8 bases from J, with 14 bases between. CDR3 length: 13 residues.

The gene calls are TRBV7-6 and TRBJ2-1, with 11 bases aligning to TRBD1. V shed 4 bases and J 8 bases; nucleotides not matched to a gene: 4. CDR3 length: 14 residues. Germline V lookup: CDR1 SGHVS, CDR2 FNYEAQ. The chain's CDR3 is CASSYWTGGDEQFF. CDR3 nucleotides: TGTGCCAGCAGCTATTGGACAGGGGGCGATGAGCAGTTCTTC.

This clone is a singleton in its sample. The chain couples TRBV5-4 to TRBJ2-7, with D perhaps TRBD1 (6 bases). The CDR3 has 14 residues. Germline V gives CDR1 SGHNT, CDR2 YYREEE (reference sequence). The V end lost 1 base, the J end lost 4 bases, and 12 bases lay between the germline ends. CDR3 DNA: TGTGCCAGCAGCTTGAGAGGGGGTCAGTACGAGCAGTACTTC. The encoded protein is CASSLRGGQYEQYF.

This clone was counted between two and nine times. The J gene is TRBJ2-5, the V gene TRBV5-5; D gene uncertain. The V end lost 7 bases, the J end lost 3 bases, and 16 bases lay between the germline ends. The CDR3 runs to 14 residues. The germline V gene encodes CDR1 SGHKS and CDR2 YYEKEE (reference sequence). The CDR3 bases are TGTGCCAGCTACAGCTTGGTATCGAAAGAGACCCAGTACTTC. Its protein is CASYSLVSKETQYF. Together with reference TRBV5-5 and TRBJ2-5, the CDR3 gives the full variable domain: DAGVTQSPTHLIKTRGQQVTLRCSPISGHKSVSWYQQVLGQGPQFIFQYYEKEERGRGNFPDRFSARQFPNYSSELNVNALLLGDSALYLCASYSLVSKETQYFGPGTRLLVL.

This clone appeared a few times. CDR3 sequence: CATSRATGRNEKLFF. DNA for the CDR3: TGTGCCACCAGCAGGGCGACAGGGAGAAATGAAAAACTGTTTTTT. V usage is TRBV15 and J usage is TRBJ1-4; 7 bases match TRBD1. Unmatched junction bases numbered 6, after V lost 3 bases and J lost 5 bases. Germline lookup yields CDR1 LNHNV and CDR2 YYDKDF (reference sequence). CDR3 length equals 15 residues.

This sequence joins TRBV11-2 and TRBJ1-1; TRBD1 agrees at 7 bases. This CDR3 comprises 17 residues. The junction had 9 bases not matched to a gene; V was cut back by 2 bases and J by 0 bases. Germline-derived CDR1 and CDR2 are SGHAT and FQNNGV. Here the CDR3 DNA reads TGTGCCAGCAGCTTAAACAGGGGACGGAGTCTGAACACTGAAGCTTTCTTT. Amino acid sequence: CASSLNRGRSLNTEAFF.

This rearrangement joins TRBV27 to TRBJ2-7, with 7 bases aligning to TRBD2. Germline CDR1 and CDR2: MNHEY and SMNVEV (reference sequence). The CDR3 loop spans 13 amino acids. V shed 10 bases, J shed 5 bases, and the junction held 11 bases outside the gene matches. The CDR3: CATRPAGDHEQYF. The CDR3 nucleotides are TGTGCCACTCGTCCCGCGGGGGATCACGAGCAGTACTTC.

The V and J genes are TRBV21-1 and TRBJ2-5; TRBD2 was called by the table and not checked on the DNA. TRBV21-1 is given as a pseudogene. The CDR3 runs to 15 residues. In DNA form, the CDR3 reads TGTGCCAGCAGCAAAAAGCGGCAGAGCCAAGAGACCCAGTACTTC. Its protein product is CASSKKRQSQETQYF.

This clone appeared a single time. The chain uses TRBV6-1 and TRBJ2-7; D gene ambiguous. CDR1 MNHNS and CDR2 SASEGT come from the germline V gene. The CDR3 loop spans 14 amino acids. V lost 1 base and J 2 bases, leaving 9 bases between the germline ends. CDR3 nucleotides: TGTGCCAGCAGTGAAGTGGGCATCACCTACGAGCAGTACTTC. This codes for CASSEVGITYEQYF.

This chain links TRBV5-6 with TRBJ1-1; 8 bases agree with TRBD1. The germline CDR1 and CDR2 sequences are SGHDT and YYEEEE. With 10 bases clipped from V and 7 bases from J, the junction kept 12 bases outside the gene matches. The CDR3 has 13 residues. In DNA form, the CDR3 reads TGTGCCTCCTCAGGGGGCTTTGGGGGTGAAGCTTTCTTT. This codes for CASSGGFGGEAFF.

This clone occurred once. The chain links TRBV6-1 to TRBJ2-7; 11 bases fit TRBD2. The CDR3 runs 16 residues. V trimming: 4 bases; J trimming: 0 bases; junction bases outside the gene matches: 5. Germline values: CDR1 MNHNS, CDR2 SASEGT. The CDR3: CASSATSGAVSYEQYF. The CDR3 DNA follows: TGTGCCAGCAGTGCGACTAGCGGGGCGGTCTCCTACGAGCAGTACTTC.

The rearrangement links TRBV18 to TRBJ1-2, with D possibly being TRBD1 (5 bases). Germline-derived CDR1 and CDR2 are KGHSH and LQKENI. This CDR3 region has 13 residues. V lost 10 bases to trimming and J lost 8 bases, with 20 bases between them. CDR3 region: CATLTGRGEGYTF. The CDR3 DNA reads as TGTGCCACCCTCACGGGGAGGGGTGAAGGCTACACCTTC.